The clone carrying this TCR beta chain was found many times. Its antigen remains unidentified. These data originate in a study of T-cell reconstitution after alpha-beta-depleted transplantation in children. Whole-study results and caveats: Among T cells one year after transplant, newly produced cells accounted for most counts and diversity. Two months or so post-transplant, alpha-beta T cells reportedly derived from several hundred expanded graft clones. Surviving recipient T cells and thymic progenitors produced the high day-60 TCRbeta diversity seen in some patients.

Unique molecular identifiers were incorporated during preparation of the TCRbeta library. MiXCR, run by TCRdb on the PCR reads, gives a single entry per CDR3 protein. The data show around 500,000 distinct CDR3 sequences, under 25% seen once. Specimen: PBMCs, mostly from graft donor cells, collected 360 days after TCRalphabeta/CD19-depleted stem cell transplant. This sequence originates from a boy in the first two years of life who had a stem cell transplant for acute myeloid leukemia, so the T cells may come from the graft donor.

CDR3 nucleotide sequence: TGTGCCAGCAGCTTGCGTGGGGGAGTGACAGATACGCAGTATTTT. It translates to CASSLRGGVTDTQYF. This rearrangement joins TRBV5-5 to TRBJ2-3; D is perhaps TRBD1 or TRBD2 (5 bases each). The CDR3 length is 15 residues. V lost 1 base, J lost 3 bases, and 12 bases lay in between. Germline V gene sequence: CDR1 SGHKS, CDR2 YYEKEE (reference sequence).